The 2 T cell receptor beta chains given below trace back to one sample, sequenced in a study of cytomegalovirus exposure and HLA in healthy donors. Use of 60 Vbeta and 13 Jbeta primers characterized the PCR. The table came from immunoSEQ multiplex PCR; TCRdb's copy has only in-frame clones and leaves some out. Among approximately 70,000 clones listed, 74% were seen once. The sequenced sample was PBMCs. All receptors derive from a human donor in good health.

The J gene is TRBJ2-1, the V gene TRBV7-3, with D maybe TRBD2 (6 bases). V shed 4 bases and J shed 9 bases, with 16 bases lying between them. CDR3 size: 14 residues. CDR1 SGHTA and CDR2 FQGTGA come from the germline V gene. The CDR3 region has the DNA TGTGCCAGCAGCTCGGAGGGCCTGGGAGGTGAGCAGTTCTTC. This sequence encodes CASSSEGLGGEQFF.

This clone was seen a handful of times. CDR3 in DNA: TGTGCCAGCAGCCCCGTTGACCGGGTGAACACTGAAGCTTTCTTT. Translation: CASSPVDRVNTEAFF. V is TRBV6-1 and J is TRBJ1-1, with unresolved D. The CDR3 has 15 residues. Trimming removed 6 bases at V and 0 bases at J, with 14 bases between. Germline V lookup: CDR1 MNHNS, CDR2 SASEGT.